This T cell receptor beta chain was retrieved from a study of early T cells in non-severe SARS-CoV-2 infection. Study background: It was bulk RNA from unsorted whole blood that was sequenced, and the chains were unpaired.

Study outcomes and limitations: Using VDJdb, the matching emphasized anti-spike CD8 responses while missing private and CD4 specificities.

This clonotype showed up many times. Its cognate antigen is unknown. Germline V gene sequence: CDR1 WSHSY, CDR2 SAAADI. CDR3 size: 14 residues. V shed 5 bases, J shed 9 bases, and the junction held 11 bases outside the gene matches. Attachment of unique molecular identifiers was made to individual cDNA molecules. TCRdb reprocessed the 5' RACE reads via MiXCR and lists one record per CDR3 protein. The sample holds 20,000 to 30,000 distinct CDR3 sequences, approximately 3.9% seen once. V is TRBV10-2 and J is TRBJ2-7, with 9 bases that match TRBD1. The TCR was taken from an adult who was a healthcare worker with PCR-confirmed SARS-CoV-2 infection or an uninfected control (not recorded which). The sample consisted of whole blood. The CDR3, as DNA: TGCGCCAGCAGTACCGGGACAGGGTTGAGTAGGCAGTACTTC. The encoded protein is CASSTGTGLSRQYF.